The 26 T cell receptor beta chains presented below share a single source sample, sequenced in a study of blood T cell repertoires in COVID-19. Only in-frame clones appear in the TCRdb table, and some are missing; sequencing was by immunoSEQ multiplex PCR. The repertoire includes roughly 180,000 clones, more than 85% of them detected once, and under 2.5% sits in the top ten. Sequenced material: peripheral blood. The receptors originated from a man aged 65-85 years with active or convalescent COVID-19.

The rearrangement joins TRBV3-1 (or the pseudogene TRBV3-2) to TRBJ2-2, with D perhaps TRBD1 (6 bases). The CDR3 has 11 residues. Per germline, CDR1 LGHDT and CDR2 YNNKEL (reference sequence). Deletions cut 8 bases from V and 6 bases from J, with 7 bases between. The CDR3 protein is CASGGAGELFF. The CDR3 DNA is TGTGCCAGCGGGGGCGCCGGGGAGCTGTTTTTT.

A remark on this clone: At one end, the junction sequence differs from germline, possibly due to a read error. J is TRBJ2-2 and V is TRBV19, with 9 bases identical to TRBD1. Germline V gene lookup returns CDR1 LNHDA and CDR2 SQIVND (reference sequence). CDR3 length equals 18 residues. CDR3 bases: TGTGCCAGTAGTAGAGGGACAGGGTTTTCCCCGAAGACCGGGGAGCTGTTTTTT. As protein: CASSRGTGFSPKTGELFF.

This chain links TRBV6-6 with TRBJ2-7; 9 positions agree with TRBD1. The germline gives CDR1 MNHNY, CDR2 SVGAGI (reference sequence). With 3 bases clipped from V and 0 bases from J, the junction kept 6 bases outside the gene matches. This CDR3 is 16 amino acids long. The CDR3 nucleotides are TGTGCCAGCAGTTATTTCGGACAGGGGCTCTCCTACGAGCAGTACTTC. Its protein product is CASSYFGQGLSYEQYF.

The V and J genes are TRBV10-1 and TRBJ2-1; D not resolved. Trimming left V 5 bases short and J 0 bases short, with 11 bases between. Per germline, CDR1 WNHNN and CDR2 SYGVQD (reference sequence). The CDR3 is made up of 15 amino acids. CDR3 sequence: CASSPFASSYNEQFF. For the CDR3, the DNA is TGCGCCAGCAGTCCCTTTGCTAGCTCCTACAATGAGCAGTTCTTC.

J is TRBJ2-1 and V is TRBV19, with 13 bases that match TRBD2. Germline V gene sequence: CDR1 LNHDA, CDR2 SQIVND (reference sequence). The CDR3 extends over 16 amino acids. The junction had 11 bases not matched to a gene; V was cut back by 3 bases and J by 12 bases. The CDR3, as DNA: TGTGCCAGTAGTATGCGCTCAGGACTAGCGGGAGTGGCGCAGTTCTTC. This encodes CASSMRSGLAGVAQFF.

This chain connects TRBV7-9 to TRBJ2-7; D remains unclear. Per the germline V gene, CDR1 is SEHNR and CDR2 is FQNEAQ (reference sequence). This CDR3 contains 11 residues. V lost 5 bases and J lost 8, with 10 bases in between. In DNA form, the CDR3 reads TGTGCCAGCAGCCGCCTTAGCAAGCAGTACTTC. Its protein is CASSRLSKQYF.

This sequence joins TRBV11-2 and TRBJ1-4; tentatively, D is TRBD1 (5 bases). Germline CDR1 SGHAT, CDR2 FQNNGV. The CDR3 sequence is 16 residues long. Trimming took off 5 bases at V and 8 bases at J, with 21 bases between the two ends. CDR3 nucleotides: TGTGCCAGCAGCCCTCTGGGGGTGGCCGCGGGGGAAAAACTGTTTTTT. It specifies CASSPLGVAAGEKLFF.

The sample holds a few counts of this clone. The CDR3: CASSDLGAANEQFF. The DNA of the CDR3 is TGTGCCAGCAGTGACCTAGGGGCAGCCAATGAGCAGTTCTTC. This sequence joins TRBV6-4 and TRBJ2-1, with TRBD1 as a possible D gene (5 bases). The germline gives CDR1 MRHNA, CDR2 SNTAGT. V was cut by 2 bases and J by 6 bases, with 11 bases left in between. The CDR3 is 14 amino acids.

This clone was counted once. The genes are TRBV5-1 and TRBJ2-2; 8 bases agree with TRBD2. The ends lost 2 bases at V and 6 bases at J; junction bases unmatched: 6. Germline-derived CDR1 and CDR2 are SGHRS and YFSETQ. The CDR3 is 15 amino acids. CDR3 DNA: TGCGCCAGCAGCTTAGGGACTAGTCGGGCCGGGGAGCTGTTTTTT. As protein: CASSLGTSRAGELFF.

The genes are TRBV7-9 and TRBJ2-5, with D perhaps matching TRBD1 (6 bases). The ends were cut back, 1 base at V and 8 bases at J, with 17 bases in the middle. The CDR3 consists of 15 residues. Germline V gene sequence: CDR1 SEHNR, CDR2 FQNEAQ (reference sequence). The CDR3 reads CASSLVVGTPDTQYF. The DNA of the CDR3 is TGTGCCAGCAGCTTAGTTGTAGGGACACCGGACACCCAGTACTTC.

The chain is built from TRBV30 and TRBJ1-2; perhaps TRBD1 as D (5 bases). Germline CDR1 and CDR2: GTSNPN and SVGIG (reference sequence). The CDR3 has 10 residues. V shed 8 bases and J shed 4 bases, with 8 bases lying between them. The CDR3 protein is CAEDTYGYTF. The CDR3 bases are TGTGCCGAGGACACCTATGGCTACACCTTC.

This rearrangement joins TRBV18 to TRBJ2-5; 8 bases map to TRBD1. This CDR3 comprises 15 residues. V trimming: 1 base; J trimming: 3 bases; junction bases outside the gene matches: 4. Germline CDR1 reads KGHSH; CDR2 reads LQKENI. In DNA form, the CDR3 reads TGTGCCAGCTCACCACTACGGACAGGGAAAGAGACCCAGTACTTC. This sequence encodes CASSPLRTGKETQYF. Filled out from reference TRBV18 and TRBJ2-5, the complete variable domain reads NAGVMQNPRHLVRRRGQEARLRCSPMKGHSHVYWYRQLPEEGLKFMVYLQKENIIDESGMPKERFSAEFPKEGPSILRIQQVVRGDSAAYFCASSPLRTGKETQYFGPGTRLLVL.

Here the CDR3 reads CASSPGLASTDTQYF. The CDR3, as DNA: TGTGCCAGCAGCCCGGGACTAGCGAGCACAGATACGCAGTATTTT. This chain uses TRBV11-3 with TRBJ2-3; the match to TRBD2 covers 10 bases. The germline CDR1 and CDR2 sequences are SGHNT and YENEEA. V was pared by 5 bases and J by 0 bases, with 2 bases of the junction left unmatched. The CDR3 is made up of 15 amino acids.

The genes are TRBV28 and TRBJ2-1, with 11 bases identical to TRBD2. Germline V gene lookup returns CDR1 MDHEN and CDR2 SYDVKM. V dropped 6 bases and J dropped 3; count of bases not matched to a gene: 7. There are 16 residues in the CDR3. CDR3 in amino acids: CASSSRLAGIYNEQFF. DNA of the CDR3: TGTGCCAGCAGCTCAAGACTAGCGGGGATCTACAATGAGCAGTTCTTC.

This chain joins TRBV10-3 and TRBJ2-7; no reliable D call. The germline V gene has CDR1 ENHRY and CDR2 SYGVKD. Trimming took 0 bases from V and 0 from J, leaving 12 bases between them. The CDR3 covers 16 residues. CDR3 bases: TGTGCCATCAGTGAGTCATTCGGCGGTAACTCCTACGAGCAGTACTTC. Protein: CAISESFGGNSYEQYF.

The rearrangement uses TRBV7-2 and TRBJ2-1; 7 nucleotides match TRBD2. CDR1 and CDR2 from the germline V gene are SGHTA and FQGNSA. This CDR3 spans 17 amino acids. After removal of 2 bases from V and 7 bases from J, the junction contained 14 bases not matched to a gene. As DNA, the CDR3 is TGTGCCAGCAGCTTAAGAGGTCCCAGCGGGATCGGTAATGAGCAGTTCTTC. Amino acids: CASSLRGPSGIGNEQFF.

The chain employs TRBV29-1 and TRBJ2-3; unclear D gene. The CDR3 is 11 residues long. The V end was cut by 5 bases, the J end by 4 bases, with 7 bases between. Germline-derived CDR1 and CDR2 are SQVTM and ANQGSEA. Here the CDR3 DNA reads TGCAGCGTTTCTCCCTCAGATACGCAGTATTTT. As protein: CSVSPSDTQYF.

The chain combines TRBV27 with TRBJ2-7, with a possible D match to TRBD1 (6 bases). This CDR3 is 20 amino acids long. Germline V gene data show CDR1 as MNHEY and CDR2 as SMNVEV (reference sequence). Trimming left V 6 bases short and J 1 base short, with 31 bases between. The CDR3 loop reads CASRYLFPGHQISRSYEQYF. DNA for the CDR3: TGTGCCAGCAGATACTTATTCCCGGGACACCAAATCTCTAGGTCCTACGAGCAGTACTTC.

The chain couples TRBV11-2 to TRBJ2-7; perhaps TRBD1 as D (5 bases). This CDR3 has 14 amino acids. Trimming left V 5 bases short and J 7 bases short, with 18 bases between. Germline V gene lookup returns CDR1 SGHAT and CDR2 FQNNGV. The CDR3 reads CASSRKTGVLEQYF. CDR3 nucleotide sequence: TGTGCCAGCAGCCGAAAAACAGGAGTCCTGGAGCAGTACTTC.

V usage is TRBV20-1 and J usage is TRBJ1-1; no clear D. V lost 5 bases, J lost 5 bases, and 9 bases lay in between. The length of the CDR3 is 11 residues. Germline values: CDR1 DFQATT, CDR2 SNEGSKA (reference sequence). CDR3 protein: CSARSQTEAFF. CDR3 in DNA: TGCAGTGCTCGATCACAGACTGAAGCTTTCTTT.

V usage is TRBV5-4 and J usage is TRBJ2-5; 10 positions match TRBD2. This CDR3 region has 16 residues. J was trimmed by 5 bases and V by 2 bases; bases with no gene match: 9. Germline CDR1 and CDR2: SGHNT and YYREEE (reference sequence). The CDR3 protein is CASSFGLAGVAETQYF. The CDR3 DNA sequence: TGTGCCAGCAGCTTCGGCCTAGCGGGGGTTGCTGAGACCCAGTACTTC.

V is TRBV27 and J is TRBJ2-3; D is ambiguous. Trimming stripped 1 base from V and 0 bases from J, with 11 bases between. Germline CDR1 is MNHEY and CDR2 is SMNVEV (reference sequence). This CDR3 region has 16 residues. The DNA for the CDR3 is TGTGCCAGCAGTTTATACCAGGAAACTAGCACAGATACGCAGTATTTT. Protein sequence: CASSLYQETSTDTQYF.

The chain employs TRBV27 and TRBJ1-1, with a tentative D call TRBD1 (5 bases). From germline, CDR1 is MNHEY and CDR2 SMNVEV (reference sequence). V lost 1 base and J 1 base, leaving 7 bases between the germline ends. The CDR3 contains 14 residues. DNA for the CDR3: TGTGCCAGCAGTTTATTGGGGGGGAACACTGAAGCTTTCTTT. Amino acid sequence: CASSLLGGNTEAFF.

This clone has just a few counts. This chain's CDR3 is CASSLAGDVGTGELFF. The CDR3 coding sequence is TGTGCCAGCAGCTTAGCAGGGGATGTAGGCACCGGGGAGCTGTTTTTT. The chain links TRBV7-2 to TRBJ2-2; maybe TRBD1 (5 bases). Germline values: CDR1 SGHTA, CDR2 FQGNSA. Trimming stripped 0 bases from V and 4 bases from J, with 12 bases between. The CDR3 sequence is 16 residues long.

The chain combines TRBV18 with TRBJ1-1; TRBD1 aligns across 7 bases. Trimming took 4 bases from V and 1 from J; bases not matched to a gene: 6. Germline values: CDR1 KGHSH, CDR2 LQKENI. The CDR3 has 15 amino acids. The CDR3 bases are TGTGCCAGCTCACTAGCCGGGACAGCGAACACTGAAGCTTTCTTT. This encodes CASSLAGTANTEAFF.

This clone was observed once. The chain is built from TRBV29-1 and TRBJ2-1; possible D gene TRBD2, 6 bases. This CDR3 spans 15 amino acids. Per germline, CDR1 SQVTM and CDR2 ANQGSEA. With 4 bases removed from V and 3 bases from J, the gap between germline ends came to 16 bases. The CDR3 is CSVGPVAGSYNEQFF. The CDR3 region has the DNA TGCAGCGTTGGACCCGTTGCGGGGAGCTACAATGAGCAGTTCTTC.